Given below is one T cell receptor beta chain in context. Its antigen is not known. This entry comes from a study of tumour-infiltrating T cells in Burkitt lymphoma. Background on the study: Patients covered every epidemiological subtype of Burkitt lymphoma. Overall and progression-free survival were predicted by productive clonality.

Sequencing was performed with immunoSEQ multiplex PCR; in TCRdb, only in-frame clones are kept and a portion is missing. The data show some 4,000 clones, around 15% seen once. Overall study results and limits: Several public clonotypes were shared across many Burkitt lymphoma patients.

This sequence originates from a human donor with Burkitt lymphoma. The sequenced material came from tumor tissue.

The CDR3, as DNA: TGTGCCAGCAGCCCAGACAGGGGGCGTCGGTACGAGCAGTACTTC. Amino acid sequence: CASSPDRGRRYEQYF. The rearrangement links TRBV7-9 to TRBJ2-7, with 10 bases that match TRBD1. The CDR3 consists of 15 residues. J gave up 4 bases and V 5 bases, and 8 bases lay outside the gene matches. Per germline, CDR1 SEHNR and CDR2 FQNEAQ (reference sequence).